This TCR beta chain originates from a study of shared clonotypes between healthy human individuals. Splitting of CD4+ cells produced CD45RA+ naive and CD45RA-negative memory subsets. Using immunoSEQ multiplex PCR, the repertoire was profiled, and TCRdb retains in-frame clones only, with some absent. The sample has some 1,600,000 clones, under 99% seen once. Germline loops: CDR1 KGHSH, CDR2 LQKENI. This CDR3 comprises 14 residues. V shed 6 bases, J shed 4 bases, and the junction held 7 bases outside the gene matches. This clonotype was sampled from a man aged 25 to 40 in good health. This chain connects TRBV18 to TRBJ1-1; TRBD1 aligns across 8 bases. The sequenced sample was naive CD4+ T cells sorted from blood. The subset denotes: CD45RA+ positively selected. The CDR3 DNA is TGTGCCAGCTCCACGCAGGGGGCCGGCACTGAAGCTTTCTTT. It is translated as CASSTQGAGTEAFF.